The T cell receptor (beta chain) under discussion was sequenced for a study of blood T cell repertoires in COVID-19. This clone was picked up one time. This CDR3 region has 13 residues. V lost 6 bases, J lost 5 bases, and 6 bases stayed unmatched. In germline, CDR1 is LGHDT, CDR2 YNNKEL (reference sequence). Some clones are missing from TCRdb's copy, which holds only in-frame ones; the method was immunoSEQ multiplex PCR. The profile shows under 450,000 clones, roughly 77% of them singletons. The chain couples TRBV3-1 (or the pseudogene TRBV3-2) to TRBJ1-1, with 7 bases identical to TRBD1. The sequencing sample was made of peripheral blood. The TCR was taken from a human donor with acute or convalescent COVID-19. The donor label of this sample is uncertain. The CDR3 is CASRETGYTEAFF. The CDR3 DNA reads TGTGCCAGCAGAGAGACAGGGTATACTGAAGCTTTCTTT.